The clone carrying this T cell receptor (beta chain) was recorded once. The sample comes from a study of blood T cell repertoires in COVID-19. Study summary: Samples representing acute and convalescent COVID-19 were sourced from the United States, Italy and Spain.

Per the original data handling: Estimates of nucleated cell counts were drawn from the amplification of reference gene primers. Repertoires were generated with immunoSEQ multiplex PCR, while TCRdb's copy carries only in-frame clones and drops some. V and J calls and clone size come straight from that table; D and trimming were deduced from the DNA. The table has about 190,000 clones, around 84% seen once. V shed 5 bases, J shed 7 bases, and the junction held 6 bases outside the gene matches. The length of the CDR3 is 13 residues. The sequence derives from a woman aged 80 or older with acute or convalescent COVID-19. The V and J genes are TRBV12-3 or TRBV12-4 and TRBJ2-5, with 8 bases identical to TRBD1. The specimen sequenced was peripheral blood. The CDR3 region is CASSRTGRVTQYF. CDR3 nucleotides: TGTGCCAGCAGTCGGACAGGGCGGGTGACCCAGTACTTC.